The 3 T cell receptor beta chains below come from one sample, sequenced in a study of CD8 T cells in ankylosing spondylitis. TCRdb called the 5' RACE reads again in MiXCR, with one record for every CDR3 protein. The sample has about 170,000 distinct CDR3 sequences, around 20% seen once. Sequenced sample: blood, either unsorted or a sorted T cell fraction (not recorded which). The receptors were sampled from a male donor with ankylosing spondylitis or in good health (not recorded which).

The chain links TRBV7-2 to TRBJ2-2; perhaps TRBD2 as D (6 bases). Germline V gene lookup returns CDR1 SGHTA and CDR2 FQGNSA. This CDR3 region has 16 residues. Trimming left V 3 bases short and J 1 base short, with 12 bases between. CDR3 sequence (DNA): TGTGCCAGCAGCTTTGTGGGCGGGGAGAACACCGGGGAGCTGTTTTTT. Its protein product is CASSFVGGENTGELFF.

The chain recombines TRBV28 with TRBJ2-1; D gene ambiguous. V lost 3 bases, J lost 6 bases, and 6 bases lay in between. The CDR3 contains 12 residues. The germline gives CDR1 MDHEN, CDR2 SYDVKM. The CDR3 is CASSFGPNEQFF. In DNA, the CDR3 is TGTGCCAGCAGTTTTGGCCCCAATGAGCAGTTCTTC.

The chain joins TRBV24-1 to TRBJ2-1, with 12 nucleotides matching TRBD2. Germline values: CDR1 KGHDR, CDR2 SFDVKD. The CDR3 has 17 residues. V trimming: 5 bases; J trimming: 4 bases; junction bases outside the gene matches: 8. Here the CDR3 reads CATSGWTSGENYNEQFF. CDR3 in DNA: TGTGCCACCAGTGGCTGGACTAGCGGGGAGAATTACAATGAGCAGTTCTTC.